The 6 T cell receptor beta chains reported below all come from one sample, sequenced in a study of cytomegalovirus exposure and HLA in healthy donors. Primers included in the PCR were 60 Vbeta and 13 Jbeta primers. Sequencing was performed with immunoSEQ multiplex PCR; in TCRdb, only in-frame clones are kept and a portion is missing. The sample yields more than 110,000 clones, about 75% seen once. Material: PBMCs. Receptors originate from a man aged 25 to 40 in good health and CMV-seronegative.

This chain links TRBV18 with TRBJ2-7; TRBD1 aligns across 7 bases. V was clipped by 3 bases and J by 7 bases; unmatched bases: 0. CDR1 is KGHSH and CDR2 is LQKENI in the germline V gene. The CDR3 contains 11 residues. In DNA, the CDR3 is TGTGCCAGCTCACCGGACAGGGAGCAGTACTTC. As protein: CASSPDREQYF. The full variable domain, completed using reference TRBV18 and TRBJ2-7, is NAGVMQNPRHLVRRRGQEARLRCSPMKGHSHVYWYRQLPEEGLKFMVYLQKENIIDESGMPKERFSAEFPKEGPSILRIQQVVRGDSAAYFCASSPDREQYFGPGTRLTVT.

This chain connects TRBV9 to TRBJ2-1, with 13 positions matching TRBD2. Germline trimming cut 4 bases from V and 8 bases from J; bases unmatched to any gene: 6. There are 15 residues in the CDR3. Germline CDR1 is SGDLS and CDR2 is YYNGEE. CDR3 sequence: CASSILAGGMDEQFF. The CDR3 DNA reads TGTGCCAGCAGCATACTAGCGGGAGGGATGGATGAGCAGTTCTTC.

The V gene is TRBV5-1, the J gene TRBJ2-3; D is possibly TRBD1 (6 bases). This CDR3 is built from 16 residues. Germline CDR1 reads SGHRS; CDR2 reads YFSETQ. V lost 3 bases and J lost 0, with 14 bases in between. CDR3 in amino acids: CASSYTGPSSTDTQYF. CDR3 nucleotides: TGCGCCAGCAGCTATACAGGGCCCTCTAGCACAGATACGCAGTATTTT.

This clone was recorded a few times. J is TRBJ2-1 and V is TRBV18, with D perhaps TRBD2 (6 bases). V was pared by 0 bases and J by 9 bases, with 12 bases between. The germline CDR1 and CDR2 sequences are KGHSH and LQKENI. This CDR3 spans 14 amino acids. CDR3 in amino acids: CASSPPTEEGEQFF. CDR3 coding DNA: TGTGCCAGCTCACCACCAACCGAGGAGGGTGAGCAGTTCTTC.

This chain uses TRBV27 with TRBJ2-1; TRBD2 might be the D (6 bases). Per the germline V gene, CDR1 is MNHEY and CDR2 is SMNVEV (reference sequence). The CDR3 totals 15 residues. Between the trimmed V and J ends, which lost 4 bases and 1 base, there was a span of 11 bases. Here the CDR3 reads CASSSSAGSYNEQFF. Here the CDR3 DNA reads TGTGCCAGCAGTTCCTCAGCGGGTTCCTACAATGAGCAGTTCTTC.

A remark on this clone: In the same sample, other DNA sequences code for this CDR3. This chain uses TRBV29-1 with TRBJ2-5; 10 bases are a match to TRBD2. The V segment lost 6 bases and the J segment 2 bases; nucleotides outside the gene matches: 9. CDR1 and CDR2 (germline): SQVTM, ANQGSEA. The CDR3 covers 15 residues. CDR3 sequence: CSVPAGLARQETQYF. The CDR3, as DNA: TGCAGCGTCCCTGCGGGACTAGCGAGACAAGAGACCCAGTACTTC.